The rows below give T cell receptor beta chains drawn from one sample of a study of beta chain features in type 1 diabetes. TCRdb's table, derived via immunoSEQ multiplex PCR, lists solely in-frame clones and lacks some. The top ten clones hold about 2.2% of a sample with more than 60,000 clones, approximately 59% of them seen once. Sequenced sample: Tregs from blood. These receptors were obtained from a woman aged 18-29 years in good health. CDR3s include the opening cysteine and the closing phenylalanine or tryptophan. A D gene is named only where the DNA matches it firmly. Clone size appears in some rows only: once, few, many, or a class for an expanded clone.

j_call	v_call	d_call	clone_size	cdr3_aa	cdr3_nt
TRBJ1-2	TRBV7-2	-	few	CASSRRGYGYTF	TGTGCCAGCAGTCGGAGGGGTTATGGCTACACCTTC
TRBJ2-7	TRBV4-1	TRBD1	-	CASSQDSDRSEQYF	TGCGCCAGCAGCCAAGATTCGGACAGGTCCGAGCAGTACTTC
TRBJ1-1	TRBV5-5	-	once	CASSILTAMNTEAFF	TGTGCCAGCAGCATTTTGACAGCGATGAACACTGAAGCTTTCTTT
TRBJ1-1	TRBV7-2	TRBD1	few	CASGSDRDTEAFF	TGTGCCAGCGGATCGGACAGGGACACTGAAGCTTTCTTT
TRBJ1-4	TRBV18	-	-	CASSPGQNEKLFF	TGTGCCAGCTCACCCGGACAAAATGAAAAACTGTTTTTT
TRBJ2-3	TRBV19	TRBD2	-	CASSILAAQSDTQYF	TGTGCCAGTAGTATACTAGCGGCCCAGTCAGATACGCAGTATTTT
TRBJ2-2	TRBV7-8	TRBD1	-	CASSLARAAGRQGAGELFF	TGTGCCAGCAGCTTAGCTAGAGCGGCGGGCCGGCAGGGGGCAGGGGAGCTGTTTTTT
TRBJ2-3	TRBV5-1	-	-	CASSLQTDTQYF	TGCGCCAGCAGCTTACAGACAGATACGCAGTATTTT
TRBJ2-7	TRBV18	-	medium-sized	CASSPLRAGEYEQYF	TGTGCCAGCTCACCACTTAGGGCAGGGGAATACGAGCAGTACTTC
TRBJ2-1	TRBV5-1	TRBD2	once	CASSLSGGRGEQFF	TGCGCCAGCAGCTTGTCGGGCGGGAGAGGTGAGCAGTTCTTC
TRBJ2-1	TRBV10-3	-	-	CAISETGISYNEQFF	TGTGCCATCAGTGAGACAGGGATCTCCTACAATGAGCAGTTCTTC
TRBJ2-5	TRBV27	TRBD1	few	CASSFQQGARETQYF	TGTGCCAGCAGTTTCCAACAGGGGGCTCGAGAGACCCAGTACTTC
TRBJ1-1	TRBV6-6	-	few	CASSYGDYTEAFF	TGTGCCAGCAGTTACGGGGACTACACTGAAGCTTTCTTT
TRBJ2-7	TRBV6-5	-	few	CASSYYEQYF	TGTGCCAGCAGTTACTACGAGCAGTACTTC
TRBJ1-4	TRBV7-2	-	-	CASSPALEKLFF	TGTGCCAGCAGCCCTGCGTTGGAAAAACTGTTTTTT
TRBJ2-5	TRBV7-9	-	-	CASSLGRGPYQETQYF	TGTGCCAGCAGCTTAGGCAGGGGACCGTACCAAGAGACCCAGTACTTC
TRBJ2-7	TRBV10-2	TRBD2	-	CASSEWAGGTYEQYF	TGCGCCAGCAGTGAGTGGGCCGGGGGGACCTACGAGCAGTACTTC
TRBJ2-5	TRBV30	TRBD1	-	CAWRGQGVGETQYF	TGTGCCTGGAGAGGACAGGGAGTGGGAGAGACCCAGTACTTC
TRBJ1-2	TRBV7-9	TRBD1	-	CASSSGQGYGYTF	TGTGCCAGCAGCTCGGGACAGGGCTATGGCTACACCTTC